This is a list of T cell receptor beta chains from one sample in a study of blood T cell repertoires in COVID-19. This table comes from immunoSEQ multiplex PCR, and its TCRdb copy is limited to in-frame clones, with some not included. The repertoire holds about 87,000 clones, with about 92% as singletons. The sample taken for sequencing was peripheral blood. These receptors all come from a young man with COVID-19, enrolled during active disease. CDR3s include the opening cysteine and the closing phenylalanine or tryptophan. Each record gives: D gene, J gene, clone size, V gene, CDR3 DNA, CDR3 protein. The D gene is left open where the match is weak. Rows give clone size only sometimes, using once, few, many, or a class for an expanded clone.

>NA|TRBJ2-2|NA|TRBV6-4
TGTGCCAGCAGTGACAGAGAAGCCGGGGAGCTGTTTTTT
CASSDREAGELFF
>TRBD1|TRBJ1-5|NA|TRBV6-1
TGTGCCAGCAGTGGGATTGACAGGGGGACCCATAGCAATCAGCCCCAGCATTTT
CASSGIDRGTHSNQPQHF
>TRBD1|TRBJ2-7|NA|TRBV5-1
TGCGCCAGCAGCTTGGGGGGCGGGACAGGGGGCCACGAGCAGTACTTC
CASSLGGGTGGHEQYF
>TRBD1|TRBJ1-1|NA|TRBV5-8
TGTGCCAGCAGCTTGGGGACAGGAGACGACATGAACACTGAAGCTTTCTTT
CASSLGTGDDMNTEAFF
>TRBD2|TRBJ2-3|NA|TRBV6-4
TGTGCCAGCAAAGCCCTAGCCCAGCGGGAGGACGAGCCAGGCACAGATACGCAGTATTTT
CASKALAQREDEPGTDTQYF
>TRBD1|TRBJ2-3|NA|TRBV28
TGTGCCAGCAGTTTCTCACAGGGGGCTGGAGATACGCAGTATTTT
CASSFSQGAGDTQYF
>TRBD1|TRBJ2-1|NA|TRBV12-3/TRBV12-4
TGTGCCAGCACCCAAAGACCGGGACAGGCGAAGTTCTTC
CASTQRPGQAKFF
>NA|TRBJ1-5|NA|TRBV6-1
TGTGCCAGCAGTGAAAAAAAGGGAGTTGGCAATCAGCCCCAGCATTTT
CASSEKKGVGNQPQHF
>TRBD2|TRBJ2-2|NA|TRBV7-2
TGTGCCAGCAGCTTTGGTGACGGGAGGTGGGGGGAGCTGTTTTTT
CASSFGDGRWGELFF
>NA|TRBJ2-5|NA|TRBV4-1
TGCGCCAGCAGCCAAGCGGTAAAAGAGACCCAGTACTTC
CASSQAVKETQYF
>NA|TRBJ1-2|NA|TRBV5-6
TGTGCCAGCAGCTTGGTTCATAACTATGGCTACACCTTC
CASSLVHNYGYTF
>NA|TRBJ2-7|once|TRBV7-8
TGTGCCAGCAGCTTAAATCAGGGACAAGCCTACGAGCAGTACTTC
CASSLNQGQAYEQYF
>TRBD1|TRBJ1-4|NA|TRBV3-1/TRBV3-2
TGTGCCAGCAGCCAAGAGAGACAGGGGAAGAGGAATGAAAAACTGCTTTTT
CASSQERQGKRNEKLLF
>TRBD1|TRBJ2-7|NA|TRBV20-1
TGCAGTGCTAGTCAAGGGACAGGGGCGTACGAGCAGTACTTC
CSASQGTGAYEQYF
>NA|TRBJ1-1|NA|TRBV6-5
TGTGCCGGAAAGACAGGACCCATGAACACTGAAGCTTTCTTT
CAGKTGPMNTEAFF